A single count supports the clone carrying this TCR beta chain. This entry comes from a study of control samples from healthy donors and cancer patients. Trimming removed 4 bases from V and 6 bases from J; junction bases left unmatched: 6. This CDR3 is built from 14 residues. Germline lookup yields CDR1 SNHLY and CDR2 FYNNEI. Sequencing was performed with immunoSEQ multiplex PCR; in TCRdb, only in-frame clones are kept and a portion is missing. In the table there are 110,000 to 150,000 clones, roughly nine tenths of which are singletons. The clonotype originates from a man aged 25 to 40 in good health. Material for sequencing was blood. This chain connects TRBV2 to TRBJ1-5, with TRBD1 matching 7 bases. The CDR3 sequence is CASSASDRAQPQHF. In DNA form, the CDR3 reads TGTGCCAGCAGTGCAAGTGACAGGGCTCAGCCCCAGCATTTT.